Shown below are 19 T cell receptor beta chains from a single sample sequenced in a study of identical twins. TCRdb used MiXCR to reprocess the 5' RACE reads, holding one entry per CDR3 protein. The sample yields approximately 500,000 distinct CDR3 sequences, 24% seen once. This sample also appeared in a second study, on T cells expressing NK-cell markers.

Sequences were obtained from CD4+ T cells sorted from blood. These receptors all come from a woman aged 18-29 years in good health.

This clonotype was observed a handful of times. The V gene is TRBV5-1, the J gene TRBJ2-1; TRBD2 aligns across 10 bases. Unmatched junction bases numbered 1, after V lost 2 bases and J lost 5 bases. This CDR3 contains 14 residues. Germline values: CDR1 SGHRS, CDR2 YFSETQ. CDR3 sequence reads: CASSFGLADNEQFF. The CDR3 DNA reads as TGCGCCAGCAGCTTCGGACTAGCGGACAATGAGCAGTTCTTC.

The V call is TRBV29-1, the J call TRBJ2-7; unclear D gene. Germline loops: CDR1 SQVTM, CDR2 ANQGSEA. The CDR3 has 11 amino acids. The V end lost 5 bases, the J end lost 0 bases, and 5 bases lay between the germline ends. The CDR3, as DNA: TGCAGCGTTAGGCTCTCCTACGAGCAGTACTTC. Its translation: CSVRLSYEQYF.

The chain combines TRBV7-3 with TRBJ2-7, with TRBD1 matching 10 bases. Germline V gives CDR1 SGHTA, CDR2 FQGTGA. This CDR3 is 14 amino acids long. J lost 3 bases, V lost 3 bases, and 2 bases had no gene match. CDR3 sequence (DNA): TGTGCCAGCAGCTTTGGGACAGGGGACTACGAGCAGTACTTC. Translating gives CASSFGTGDYEQYF. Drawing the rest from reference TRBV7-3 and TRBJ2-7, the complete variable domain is GAGVSQTPSNKVTEKGKYVELRCDPISGHTALYWYRQSLGQGPEFLIYFQGTGAADDSGLPNDRFFAVRPEGSVSTLKIQRTERGDSAVYLCASSFGTGDYEQYFGPGTRLTVT.

CDR3 protein: CASSLALEAFF. The CDR3 DNA follows: TGTGCCAGCAGCTTAGCGCTTGAAGCTTTCTTT. The chain carries TRBV7-2 and TRBJ1-1, with D hard to call. The V end lost 0 bases, the J end lost 7 bases, and 3 bases lay between the germline ends. CDR1 is SGHTA, CDR2 FQGNSA, per germline. The CDR3 length is 11 residues.

The CDR3 coding sequence is TGTGCCAGCAGCTTACTGCGGGAGAAGGATACGCAGTATTTT. Protein product: CASSLLREKDTQYF. J is TRBJ2-3 and V is TRBV11-2, with 7 nucleotides matching TRBD2. Trimming cost V 2 bases and J 6 bases; bases outside gene matches: 5. The CDR3 runs to 14 residues. The germline CDR1 and CDR2 sequences are SGHAT and FQNNGV.

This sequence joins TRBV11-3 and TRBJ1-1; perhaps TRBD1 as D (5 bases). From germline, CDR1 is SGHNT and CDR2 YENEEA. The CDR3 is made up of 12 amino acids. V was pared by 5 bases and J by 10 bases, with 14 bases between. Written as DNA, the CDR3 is TGTGCCAGCAGCCCCCATGGGGGGGTAGCTTTCTTT. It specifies CASSPHGGVAFF.

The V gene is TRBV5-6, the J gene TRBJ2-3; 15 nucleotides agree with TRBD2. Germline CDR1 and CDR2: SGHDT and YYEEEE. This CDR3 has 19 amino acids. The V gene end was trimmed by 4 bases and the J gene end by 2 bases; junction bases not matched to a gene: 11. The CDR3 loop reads CASSPGLAGGPSHTDTQYF. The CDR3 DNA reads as TGTGCCAGCAGCCCAGGACTAGCGGGGGGGCCGAGTCACACAGATACGCAGTATTTT.

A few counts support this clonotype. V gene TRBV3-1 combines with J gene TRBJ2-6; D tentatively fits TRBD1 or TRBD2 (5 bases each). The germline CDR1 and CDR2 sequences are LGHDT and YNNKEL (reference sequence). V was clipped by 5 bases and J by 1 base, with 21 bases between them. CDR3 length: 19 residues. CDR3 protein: CASSEPGRLLISGANVLTF. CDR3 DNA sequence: TGTGCCAGCAGCGAGCCGGGACGGCTTCTTATTTCTGGGGCCAACGTCCTGACTTTC. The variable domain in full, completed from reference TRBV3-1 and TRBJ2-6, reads DTAVSQTPKYLVTQMGNDKSIKCEQNLGHDTMYWYKQDSKKFLKIMFSYNNKELIINETVPNRFSPKSPDKAHLNLHINSLELGDSAVYFCASSEPGRLLISGANVLTFGAGSRLTVL.

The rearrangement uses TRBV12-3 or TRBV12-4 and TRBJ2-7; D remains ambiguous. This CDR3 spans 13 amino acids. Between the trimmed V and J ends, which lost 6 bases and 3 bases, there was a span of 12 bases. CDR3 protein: CASRNSGGYEQYF. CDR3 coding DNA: TGTGCCAGCAGAAATTCTGGTGGCTACGAGCAGTACTTC.

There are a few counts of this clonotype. CDR3 nucleotides: TGCGCCAGCAGCTTAGGACAGCTCATCTATGGCTACACCTTC. Translation gives CASSLGQLIYGYTF. The chain employs TRBV5-1 and TRBJ1-2; tentatively, D is TRBD1 (6 bases). The CDR3 is 14 residues long. Trimming left V 2 bases short and J 4 bases short, with 12 bases between. Germline CDR1 is SGHRS and CDR2 is YFSETQ. Full variable domain (outside the CDR3, taken from reference TRBV5-1 and TRBJ1-2): KAGVTQTPRYLIKTRGQQVTLSCSPISGHRSVSWYQQTPGQGLQFLFEYFSETQRNKGNFPGRFSGRQFSNSRSEMNVSTLELGDSALYLCASSLGQLIYGYTFGSGTRLTVV.

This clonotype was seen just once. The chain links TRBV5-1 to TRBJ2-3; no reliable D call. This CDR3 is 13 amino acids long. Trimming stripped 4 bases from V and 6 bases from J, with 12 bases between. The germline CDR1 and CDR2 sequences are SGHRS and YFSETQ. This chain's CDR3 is CASSTYPGDTQYF. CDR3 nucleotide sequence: TGCGCCAGCAGCACCTATCCTGGGGATACGCAGTATTTT.

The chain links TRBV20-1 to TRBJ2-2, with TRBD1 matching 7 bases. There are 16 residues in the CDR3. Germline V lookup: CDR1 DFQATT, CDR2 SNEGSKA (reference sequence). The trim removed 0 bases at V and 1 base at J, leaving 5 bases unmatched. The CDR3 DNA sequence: TGCAGTGCTAGAGACGTCCGGGACAGGAACACCGGGGAGCTGTTTTTT. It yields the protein CSARDVRDRNTGELFF.

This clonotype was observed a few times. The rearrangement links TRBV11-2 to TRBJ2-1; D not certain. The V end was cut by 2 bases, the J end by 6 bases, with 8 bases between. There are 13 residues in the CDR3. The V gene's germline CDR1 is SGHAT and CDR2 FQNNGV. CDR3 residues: CASSLSTPNEQFF. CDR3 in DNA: TGTGCCAGCAGCTTAAGCACACCCAATGAGCAGTTCTTC.

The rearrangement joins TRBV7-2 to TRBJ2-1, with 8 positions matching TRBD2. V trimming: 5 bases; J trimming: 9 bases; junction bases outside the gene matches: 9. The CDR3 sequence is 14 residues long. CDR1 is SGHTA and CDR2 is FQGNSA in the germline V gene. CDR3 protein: CASSPESGRPEQFF. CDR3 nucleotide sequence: TGTGCCAGCAGCCCGGAGAGCGGGAGACCTGAGCAGTTCTTC.

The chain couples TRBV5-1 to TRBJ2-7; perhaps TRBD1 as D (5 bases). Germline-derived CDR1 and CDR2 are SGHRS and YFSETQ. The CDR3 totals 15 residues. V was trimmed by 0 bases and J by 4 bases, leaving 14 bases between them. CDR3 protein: CASSLGGRTMYEQYF. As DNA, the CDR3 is TGCGCCAGCAGCTTGGGTGGCAGGACAATGTACGAGCAGTACTTC.

The CDR3 loop is CASSRERTYEQYF. The CDR3 nucleotides are TGTGCCAGCAGCCGGGAGAGAACCTACGAGCAGTACTTC. The genes are TRBV11-2 and TRBJ2-7; possibly TRBD2 for D (6 bases). Germline V gives CDR1 SGHAT, CDR2 FQNNGV. The CDR3 totals 13 residues. Deletions cut 5 bases from V and 2 bases from J, with 10 bases between.

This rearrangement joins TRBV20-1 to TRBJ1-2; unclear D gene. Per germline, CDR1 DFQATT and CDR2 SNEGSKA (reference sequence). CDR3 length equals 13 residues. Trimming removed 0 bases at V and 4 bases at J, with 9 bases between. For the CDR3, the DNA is TGCAGTGCTAGAGATCACCTGGGCTATGGCTACACCTTC. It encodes CSARDHLGYGYTF.

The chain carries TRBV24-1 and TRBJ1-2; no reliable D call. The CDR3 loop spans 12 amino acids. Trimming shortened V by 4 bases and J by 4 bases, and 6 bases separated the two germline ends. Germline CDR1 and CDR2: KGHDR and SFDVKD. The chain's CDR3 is CATSDGFYGYTF. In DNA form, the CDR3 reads TGTGCCACCAGTGACGGGTTCTATGGCTACACCTTC.

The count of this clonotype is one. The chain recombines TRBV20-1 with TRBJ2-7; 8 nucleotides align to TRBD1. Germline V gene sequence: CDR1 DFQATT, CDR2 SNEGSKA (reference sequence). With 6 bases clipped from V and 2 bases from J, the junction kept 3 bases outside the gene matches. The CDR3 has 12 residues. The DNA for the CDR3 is TGCAGTGCGACAGGGGAGACCTACGAGCAGTACTTC. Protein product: CSATGETYEQYF.